A single sample gave rise to the 9 T cell receptor beta chains below, sequenced in a study of cytomegalovirus exposure and HLA in healthy donors. PCR used 60 Vbeta primers and 13 Jbeta primers. TCRdb keeps only in-frame clones here, not all; method: immunoSEQ multiplex PCR. The sample has some 91,000 clones, more than 75% seen once; the top ten hold around 0.76%. The specimen was PBMCs. These receptors all stem from a woman aged 55 to 70 in good health and CMV-seronegative.

The chain couples TRBV4-1 to TRBJ1-2; tentatively, D is TRBD1 (5 bases). This CDR3 contains 16 residues. Germline V gives CDR1 MGHRA, CDR2 YSYEKL. V lost 3 bases and J lost 1, with 15 bases in between. The CDR3 DNA reads as TGCGCCAGCAGCCAGGCCGACGAACAGGTTAACTATGGCTACACCTTC. Its translation is CASSQADEQVNYGYTF.

The chain recombines TRBV7-2 with TRBJ2-5, with D perhaps TRBD1 (7 bases). This CDR3 comprises 15 residues. Trimming shortened V by 8 bases and J by 9 bases, and 25 bases separated the two germline ends. The germline V gene encodes CDR1 SGHTA and CDR2 FQGNSA. The CDR3 sequence is CASRPPGLAQGAQYF. The CDR3 bases are TGTGCCAGCCGCCCCCCCGGGCTAGCGCAGGGGGCCCAGTACTTC.

The rearrangement joins TRBV2 to TRBJ2-7; tentatively, D is TRBD1 (6 bases). CDR1 is SNHLY, CDR2 FYNNEI, per germline. V shed 5 bases and J shed 4 bases, with 15 bases lying between them. CDR3 length: 14 amino acids. The CDR3 protein is CASSPTGPPYEQYF. The CDR3, as DNA: TGTGCCAGCAGTCCAACAGGGCCACCTTACGAGCAGTACTTC.

The rearrangement uses TRBV7-6 and TRBJ2-2; no firm D call. Trimming removed 6 bases at V and 0 bases at J, with 14 bases between. The CDR3 runs to 16 residues. The germline V gene has CDR1 SGHVS and CDR2 FNYEAQ. CDR3 region: CASSGRAFANTGELFF. CDR3 coding DNA: TGTGCCAGCAGTGGTAGAGCCTTTGCGAACACCGGGGAGCTGTTTTTT.

The rearrangement joins TRBV7-9 to TRBJ2-1, with D tentatively TRBD2 (6 bases). Germline CDR1 SEHNR, CDR2 FQNEAQ (reference sequence). The V end was cut by 1 base, the J end by 5 bases, with 12 bases between. The CDR3 covers 15 residues. CDR3 DNA sequence: TGTGCCAGCAGCTTAGGGACGGGGGTGAACAATGAGCAGTTCTTC. It codes for CASSLGTGVNNEQFF.

The chain uses TRBV6-6 and TRBJ1-1, with a tentative D call TRBD1 (6 bases). Between the trimmed V and J ends, which lost 2 bases and 3 bases, there was a span of 7 bases. The germline gives CDR1 MNHNY, CDR2 SVGAGI (reference sequence). This CDR3 is 13 amino acids long. CDR3 bases: TGTGCCAGCAGTTACGAGGGGGACACTGAAGCTTTCTTT. Translated, it gives CASSYEGDTEAFF.

The sample holds one count of this clone. The V gene is TRBV29-1, the J gene TRBJ2-2; TRBD1 agrees at 10 bases. The CDR3 sequence is 15 residues long. Germline V gene data show CDR1 as SQVTM and CDR2 as ANQGSEA. Unmatched junction bases numbered 9, after V lost 7 bases and J lost 4 bases. CDR3 sequence: CSATTGGMPTGELFF. Written as DNA, the CDR3 is TGCAGCGCCACGACAGGGGGCATGCCCACCGGGGAGCTGTTTTTT.

The chain links TRBV7-2 to TRBJ2-5, with D possibly matching TRBD2 (7 bases). Trimming took 7 bases from V and 4 from J, leaving 19 bases between them. Germline values: CDR1 SGHTA, CDR2 FQGNSA. The CDR3 loop spans 15 amino acids. This CDR3 reads CASTWRGGAGETQYF. CDR3 nucleotide sequence: TGTGCCAGCACGTGGAGAGGGGGGGCCGGAGAGACCCAGTACTTC.

The V and J genes are TRBV5-1 and TRBJ2-5; 8 bases fit TRBD1. Germline values: CDR1 SGHRS, CDR2 YFSETQ. V shed 3 bases, J shed 3 bases, and the junction held 10 bases outside the gene matches. The CDR3 loop spans 16 amino acids. In nucleotides, the CDR3 is TGCGCCAGCAGCTACTGGACAGGGAGAAGGGAAGAGACCCAGTACTTC. It is translated as CASSYWTGRREETQYF.